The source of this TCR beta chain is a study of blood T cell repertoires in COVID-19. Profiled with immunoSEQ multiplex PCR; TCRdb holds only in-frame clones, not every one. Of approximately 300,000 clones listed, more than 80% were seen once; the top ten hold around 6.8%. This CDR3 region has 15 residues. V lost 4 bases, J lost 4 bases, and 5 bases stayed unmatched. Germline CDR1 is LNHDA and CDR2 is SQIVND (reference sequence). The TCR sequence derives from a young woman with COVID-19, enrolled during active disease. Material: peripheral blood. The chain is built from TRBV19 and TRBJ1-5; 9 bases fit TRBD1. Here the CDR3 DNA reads TGTGCCAGTAGTAGGGGACAGGGTAGGAATCAGCCCCAGCATTTT. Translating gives CASSRGQGRNQPQHF.